The clone carrying this T cell receptor beta chain turned up a few times. Its antigen is currently unknown. Primers: 60 Vbeta forward and 13 Jbeta reverse. TCRdb keeps only in-frame clones here, not all; method: immunoSEQ multiplex PCR. The table includes around 150,000 clones, around 75% detected once. The data were taken from a study of cytomegalovirus exposure and HLA in healthy donors. The V gene's germline CDR1 is MNHNS and CDR2 SASEGT. The V segment lost 2 bases and the J segment 8 bases; nucleotides outside the gene matches: 5. This CDR3 has 15 residues. Each of the donors was a healthy bone marrow donor. Study findings and constraints: In a later analysis, TCR beta V- and J-gene trimming was associated with a missense DCLRE1C variant.

This receptor was identified in a woman aged 45-65 years in good health and CMV-seropositive. Sequenced material: PBMCs. The rearrangement links TRBV6-1 to TRBJ1-6; 8 bases map to TRBD1. This chain's CDR3 is CASSERQGLYSPLHF. CDR3 DNA sequence: TGTGCCAGCAGTGAAAGACAGGGGCTTTATTCACCCCTCCACTTT.